This T cell receptor (beta chain) emerged from a study of CXCR3-negative and CXCR3-positive naive CD8 T cells. Germline-derived CDR1 and CDR2 are LNHNV and YYDKDF (reference sequence). CDR3 size: 13 residues. The study made its TRB cDNA libraries by 5' RACE, adding UMI labels. TCRdb re-called the 5' RACE reads and gives one entry per CDR3 protein, without DNA. Recorded for this sample: 70,000 to 95,000 distinct CDR3 sequences. The TCR originated in a human donor in good health. Some clones in this sample may be carry-over from other donors' samples. This rearrangement joins TRBV15 to TRBJ2-5; TCRdb lists TRBD2, though no DNA is available to test this call. The sequencing sample was made of naive CXCR3- CD8+ T cells from blood. Sample subset: CD45RO-CCR7+CD27+CD95- naive CD8+ T cells lacking CXCR3 (TNR3-). The chain's CDR3 is CATSGGRGETQYF.